The T cell receptor (beta chain) under discussion was sequenced for a study of blood T cell repertoires in COVID-19. Looking at the study overall: From the United States, Italy and Spain came samples of acute and convalescent COVID-19. PBMCs, B-cell-depleted T cells, or T cells provided the cDNA or gDNA that made up the material.

The germline CDR1 and CDR2 sequences are SGHNT and YYREEE (reference sequence). The CDR3 length is 13 residues. Trimming shortened V by 5 bases and J by 5 bases, and 12 bases separated the two germline ends. Authors' processing steps: Reference gene primer amplification gave estimated nucleated cell counts. The data were produced by immunoSEQ multiplex PCR, yet TCRdb's version contains in-frame clones alone and is incomplete. The DNA was the basis for D and trimming; V, J and clone size are from that table. Here the sample spans about 270,000 clones, roughly 85% being singletons. This receptor was identified in a woman aged 50 to 60 who had recovered from COVID-19. Sequenced input: peripheral blood. V and J are TRBV5-4 and TRBJ2-3, with D perhaps matching TRBD1 (6 bases). The CDR3 loop reads CASRIPGVDTQYF. CDR3 DNA: TGTGCCAGCAGGATCCCAGGGGTAGATACGCAGTATTTT.